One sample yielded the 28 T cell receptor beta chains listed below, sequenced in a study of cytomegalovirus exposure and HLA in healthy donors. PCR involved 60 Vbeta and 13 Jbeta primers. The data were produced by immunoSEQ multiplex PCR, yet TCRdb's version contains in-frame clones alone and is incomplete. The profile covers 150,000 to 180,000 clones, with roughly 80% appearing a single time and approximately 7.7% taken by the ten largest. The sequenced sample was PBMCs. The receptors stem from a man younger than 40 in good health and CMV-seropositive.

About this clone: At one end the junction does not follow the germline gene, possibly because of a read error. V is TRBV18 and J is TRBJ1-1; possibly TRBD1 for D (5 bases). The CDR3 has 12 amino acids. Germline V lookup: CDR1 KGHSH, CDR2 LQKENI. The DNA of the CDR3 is TGTGCCAGCTCACCCCGGGGGGGTGAAGTTTTCTTT. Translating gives CASSPRGGEVFF. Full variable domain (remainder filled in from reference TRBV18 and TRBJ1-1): NAGVMQNPRHLVRRRGQEARLRCSPMKGHSHVYWYRQLPEEGLKFMVYLQKENIIDESGMPKERFSAEFPKEGPSILRIQQVVRGDSAAYFCASSPRGGEVFFGQGTRLTVV.

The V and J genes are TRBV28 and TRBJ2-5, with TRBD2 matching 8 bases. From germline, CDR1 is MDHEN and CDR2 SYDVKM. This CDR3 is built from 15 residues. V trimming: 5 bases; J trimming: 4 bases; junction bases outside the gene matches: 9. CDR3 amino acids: CASSLPAGASETQYF. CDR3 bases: TGTGCCAGCAGTCTTCCAGCGGGAGCGTCAGAGACCCAGTACTTC.

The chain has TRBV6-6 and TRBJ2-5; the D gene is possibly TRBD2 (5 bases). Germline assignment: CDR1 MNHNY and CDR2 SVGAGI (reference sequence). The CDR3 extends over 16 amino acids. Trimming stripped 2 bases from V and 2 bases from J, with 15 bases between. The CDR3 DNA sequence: TGTGCCAGCAGTTACCCACTGAGGACTGGTCAAGAGACCCAGTACTTC. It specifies CASSYPLRTGQETQYF.

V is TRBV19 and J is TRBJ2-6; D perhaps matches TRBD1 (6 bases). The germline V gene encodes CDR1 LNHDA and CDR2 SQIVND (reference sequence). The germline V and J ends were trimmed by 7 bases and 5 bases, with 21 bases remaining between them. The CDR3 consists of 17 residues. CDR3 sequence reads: CASTRGDVSFWANVLTF. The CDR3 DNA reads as TGTGCCAGTACCAGGGGAGACGTGTCTTTTTGGGCCAACGTCCTGACTTTC.

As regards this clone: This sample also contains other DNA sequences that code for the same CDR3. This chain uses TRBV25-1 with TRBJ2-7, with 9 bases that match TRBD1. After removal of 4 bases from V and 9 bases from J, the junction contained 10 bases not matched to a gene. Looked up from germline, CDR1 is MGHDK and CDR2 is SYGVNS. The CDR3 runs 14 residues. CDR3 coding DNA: TGTGCCAGCAGTGGGCCGGGACAGGGTTTTTTGCAGTACTTC. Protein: CASSGPGQGFLQYF.

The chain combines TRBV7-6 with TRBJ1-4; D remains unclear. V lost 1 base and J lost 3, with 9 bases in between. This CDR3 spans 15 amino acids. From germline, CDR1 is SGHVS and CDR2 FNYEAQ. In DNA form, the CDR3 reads TGTGCCAGCAGCTTAGATCCGGGTTCTAATGAAAAACTGTTTTTT. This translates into CASSLDPGSNEKLFF.

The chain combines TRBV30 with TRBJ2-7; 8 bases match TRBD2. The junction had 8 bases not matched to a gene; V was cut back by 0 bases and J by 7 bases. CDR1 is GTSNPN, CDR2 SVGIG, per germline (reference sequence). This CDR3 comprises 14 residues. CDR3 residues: CAWSVLAAFGEQYF. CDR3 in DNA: TGTGCCTGGAGTGTACTAGCGGCCTTTGGGGAGCAGTACTTC.

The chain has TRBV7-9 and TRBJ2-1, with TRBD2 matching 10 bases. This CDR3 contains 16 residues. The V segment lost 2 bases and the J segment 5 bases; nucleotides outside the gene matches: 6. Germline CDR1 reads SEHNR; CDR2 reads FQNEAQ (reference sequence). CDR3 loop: CASSLRGLALDNEQFF. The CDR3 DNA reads TGTGCCAGCAGCTTAAGGGGACTAGCGTTGGACAATGAGCAGTTCTTC.

For the CDR3, the DNA is TGTGCCAGCAGTCGGGGGGTACTGAACACTGAAGCTTTCTTT. Its translation is CASSRGVLNTEAFF. V gene TRBV9 combines with J gene TRBJ1-1; tentatively, D is TRBD1 (5 bases). V gave up 5 bases and J gave up 0 bases, with 11 bases separating them. The CDR3 length is 14 residues. The germline gives CDR1 SGDLS, CDR2 YYNGEE.

This CDR3 reads CASSLSGGEQYF. The CDR3 coding sequence is TGTGCCAGCAGCTTGTCGGGGGGTGAGCAGTACTTC. V is TRBV5-4 and J is TRBJ2-7, with 7 bases lining up with TRBD2. CDR1 is SGHNT, CDR2 YYREEE, per germline (reference sequence). The CDR3 totals 12 residues. After removal of 1 base from V and 7 bases from J, the junction contained 2 bases not matched to a gene.

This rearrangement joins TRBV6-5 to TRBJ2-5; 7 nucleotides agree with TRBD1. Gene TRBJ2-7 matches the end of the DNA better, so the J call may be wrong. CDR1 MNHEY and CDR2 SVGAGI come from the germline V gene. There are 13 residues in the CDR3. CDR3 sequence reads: CASSDRAPYEQYF. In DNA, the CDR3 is TGTGCCAGCAGTGACAGGGCCCCCTACGAGCAGTACTTC.

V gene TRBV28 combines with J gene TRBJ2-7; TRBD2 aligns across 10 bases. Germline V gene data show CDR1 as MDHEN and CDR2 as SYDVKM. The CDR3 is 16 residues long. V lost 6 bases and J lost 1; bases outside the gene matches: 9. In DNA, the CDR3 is TGTGCCAGCAGCTCCACAGCGGGGGGGTATTCCTACGAGCAGTACTTC. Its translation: CASSSTAGGYSYEQYF.

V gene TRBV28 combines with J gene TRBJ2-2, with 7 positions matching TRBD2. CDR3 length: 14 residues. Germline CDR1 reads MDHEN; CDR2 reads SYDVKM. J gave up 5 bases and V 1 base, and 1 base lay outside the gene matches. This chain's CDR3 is CASSLSGGTGELFF. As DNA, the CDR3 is TGTGCCAGCAGTTTATCCGGGGGGACCGGGGAGCTGTTTTTT.

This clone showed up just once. This CDR3 reads CASSLGFRGVFEQYF. The CDR3 DNA reads TGTGCCAGCAGTCTGGGCTTTAGGGGCGTTTTCGAGCAGTACTTC. This chain links TRBV2 with TRBJ2-7; D may be TRBD1 (5 bases). The CDR3 runs 15 residues. Trimming pared 5 bases from V and 6 bases from J, leaving 20 bases between. Germline CDR1 and CDR2: SNHLY and FYNNEI.

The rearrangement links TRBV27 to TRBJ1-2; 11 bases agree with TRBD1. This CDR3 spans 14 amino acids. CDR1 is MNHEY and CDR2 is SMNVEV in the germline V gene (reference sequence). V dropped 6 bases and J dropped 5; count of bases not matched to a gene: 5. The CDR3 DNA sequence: TGTGCCAGCAGGACCGGGACAGGGGGTTATGGCTACACCTTC. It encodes CASRTGTGGYGYTF.

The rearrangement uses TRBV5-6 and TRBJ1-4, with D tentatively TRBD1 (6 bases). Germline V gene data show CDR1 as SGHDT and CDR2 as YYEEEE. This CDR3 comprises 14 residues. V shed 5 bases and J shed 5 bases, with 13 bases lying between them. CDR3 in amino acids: CASRRGQRNEKLFF. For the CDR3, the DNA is TGTGCCAGCAGGCGTGGACAGAGAAATGAAAAACTGTTTTTT.

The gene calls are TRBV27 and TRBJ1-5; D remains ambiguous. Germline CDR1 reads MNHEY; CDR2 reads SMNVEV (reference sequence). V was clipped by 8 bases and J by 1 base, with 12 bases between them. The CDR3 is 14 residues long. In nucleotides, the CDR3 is TGTGCCAGCTGGACTCCTTCGAGCAATCAGCCCCAGCATTTT. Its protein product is CASWTPSSNQPQHF.

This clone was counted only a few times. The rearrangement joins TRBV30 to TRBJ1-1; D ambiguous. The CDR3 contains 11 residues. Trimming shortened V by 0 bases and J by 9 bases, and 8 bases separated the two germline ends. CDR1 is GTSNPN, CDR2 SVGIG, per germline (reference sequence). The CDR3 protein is CAWSVGRKAFF. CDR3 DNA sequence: TGTGCCTGGAGTGTTGGCAGGAAAGCTTTCTTT.

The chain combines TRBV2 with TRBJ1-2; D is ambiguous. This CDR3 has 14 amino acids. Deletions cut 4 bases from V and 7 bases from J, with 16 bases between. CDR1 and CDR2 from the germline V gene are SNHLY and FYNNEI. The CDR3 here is CASSAEGGSGGYTF. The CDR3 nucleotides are TGTGCCAGCAGTGCCGAGGGAGGGTCCGGTGGCTACACCTTC.

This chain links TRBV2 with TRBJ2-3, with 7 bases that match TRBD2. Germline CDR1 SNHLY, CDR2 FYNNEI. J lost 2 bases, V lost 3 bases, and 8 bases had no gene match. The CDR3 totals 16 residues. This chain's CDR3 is CASSDLGLADTDTQYF. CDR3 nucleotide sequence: TGTGCCAGCAGTGATCTAGGGCTAGCGGACACAGATACGCAGTATTTT.

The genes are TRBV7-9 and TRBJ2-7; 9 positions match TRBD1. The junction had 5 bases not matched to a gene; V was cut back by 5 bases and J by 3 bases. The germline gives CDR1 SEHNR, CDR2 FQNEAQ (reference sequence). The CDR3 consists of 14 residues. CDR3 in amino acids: CASSGTGPSYEQYF. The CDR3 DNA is TGTGCCAGCAGCGGGACAGGGCCCAGCTACGAGCAGTACTTC. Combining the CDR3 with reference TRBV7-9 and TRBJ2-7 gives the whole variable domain DTGVSQNPRHKITKRGQNVTFRCDPISEHNRLYWYRQTLGQGPEFLTYFQNEAQLEKSRLLSDRFSAERPKGSFSTLEIQRTEQGDSAMYLCASSGTGPSYEQYFGPGTRLTVT.

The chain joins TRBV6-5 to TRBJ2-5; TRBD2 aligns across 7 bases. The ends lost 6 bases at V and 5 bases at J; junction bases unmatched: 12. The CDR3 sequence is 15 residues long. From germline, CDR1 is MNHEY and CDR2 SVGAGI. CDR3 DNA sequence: TGTGCCAGCAGCTACGTAGCGGGTACCTCGGAGACCCAGTACTTC. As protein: CASSYVAGTSETQYF.

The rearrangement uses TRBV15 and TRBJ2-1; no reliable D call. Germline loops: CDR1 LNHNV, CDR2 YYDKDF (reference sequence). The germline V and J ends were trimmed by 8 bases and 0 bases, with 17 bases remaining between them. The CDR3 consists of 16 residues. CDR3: CATSLVWASSYNEQFF. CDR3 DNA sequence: TGTGCCACCTCTCTGGTTTGGGCGAGCTCCTACAATGAGCAGTTCTTC.

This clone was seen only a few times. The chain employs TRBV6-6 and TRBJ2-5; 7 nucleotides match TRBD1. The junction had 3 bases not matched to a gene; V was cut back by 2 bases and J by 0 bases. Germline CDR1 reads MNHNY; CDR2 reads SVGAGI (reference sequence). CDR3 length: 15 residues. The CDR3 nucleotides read TGTGCCAGCAGTTACATGGGGACAGACCAAGAGACCCAGTACTTC. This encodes CASSYMGTDQETQYF.

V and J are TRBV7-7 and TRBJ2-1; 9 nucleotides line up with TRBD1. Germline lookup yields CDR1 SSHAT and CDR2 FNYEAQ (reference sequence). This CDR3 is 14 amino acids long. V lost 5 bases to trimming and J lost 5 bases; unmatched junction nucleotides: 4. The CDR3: CASSLGQGDNEQFF. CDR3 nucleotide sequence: TGTGCCAGCAGCCTGGGACAGGGAGACAATGAGCAGTTCTTC.

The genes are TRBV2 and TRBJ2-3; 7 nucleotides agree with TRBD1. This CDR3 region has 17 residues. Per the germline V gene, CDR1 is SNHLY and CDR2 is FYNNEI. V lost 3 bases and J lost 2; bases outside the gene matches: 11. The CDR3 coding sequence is TGTGCCAGCAGTGATACATGGGGGACAGCCAACACAGATACGCAGTATTTT. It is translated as CASSDTWGTANTDTQYF.

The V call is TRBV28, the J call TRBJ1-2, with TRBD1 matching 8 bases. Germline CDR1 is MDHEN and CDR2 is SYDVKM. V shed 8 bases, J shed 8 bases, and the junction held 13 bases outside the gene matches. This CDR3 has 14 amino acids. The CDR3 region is CASVPGQAGGGYTF. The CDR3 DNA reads TGTGCCAGCGTTCCGGGACAGGCGGGCGGAGGCTACACCTTC.

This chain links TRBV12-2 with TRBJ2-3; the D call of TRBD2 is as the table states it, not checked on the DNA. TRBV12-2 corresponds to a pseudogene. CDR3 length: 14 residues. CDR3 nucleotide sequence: TGTGCAAGTCGCGTCCCAAAGGAGTGGGATACGCAGTATTTT. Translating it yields CASRVPKEWDTQYF.